A single sample is the source of the 16 T cell receptor beta chains below, sequenced in a study of memory CD8 T cells in hepatitis C reinfection. Profiling relied on immunoSEQ multiplex PCR, and the TCRdb table lists in-frame clones only, not all of them. The table lists about 43,000 clones, 85% to 90% of them singletons. Time point given: late/post reinfection, 12 to 24 weeks after detection. No in vitro expansion preceded TCR sequencing of the sorted cells. The sequenced material came from naive CD8+ T cells sorted from blood. These receptors were obtained from a man aged 18-30 years with hepatitis C virus infection.

The chain is built from TRBV27 and TRBJ1-1; D is perhaps TRBD1 (5 bases). There are 15 residues in the CDR3. CDR1 and CDR2 (germline): MNHEY, SMNVEV (reference sequence). Between the trimmed V and J ends, which lost 2 bases and 1 base, there was a span of 11 bases. The CDR3 bases are TGTGCCAGCAGTTTACTCGGCAGGGAGAACACTGAAGCTTTCTTT. Protein sequence: CASSLLGRENTEAFF.

As to this clone: Relative to the germline gene, one junction end is altered; a read error may explain this. The V call is TRBV6-5, the J call TRBJ2-3; the D is unclear. CDR1 is MNHEY and CDR2 is SVGAGI in the germline V gene. The CDR3 runs to 14 residues. The CDR3 protein is CASSNSDIAGMQYF. CDR3 in DNA: TGTGCCAGCAGTAACTCCGATATAGCCGGAATGCAGTATTTT.

The chain has TRBV21-1 and TRBJ2-7; the DNA was not used to check the table's D call, TRBD1. TRBV21-1 counts as a pseudogene. The CDR3 has 15 residues. CDR3 nucleotide sequence: TGTGCCAGCATAGGGGGGACAGGGTTGACCGACGAGCAGTACTTC. It specifies CASIGGTGLTDEQYF.

The chain is built from TRBV7-8 and TRBJ1-5; D unresolved. The CDR3 has 14 residues. Deletions cut 1 base from V and 7 bases from J, with 11 bases between. CDR1 SGHVS and CDR2 FQNEAQ come from the germline V gene. This CDR3 reads CASSLGSGGQPQHF. Written as DNA, the CDR3 is TGTGCCAGCAGCTTAGGTTCAGGTGGGCAGCCCCAGCATTTT.

The J gene is TRBJ2-5, the V gene TRBV5-4, with D uncertain. The CDR3 runs to 14 residues. Trimming cost V 0 bases and J 4 bases, with 10 bases left between them. In germline, CDR1 is SGHNT, CDR2 YYREEE (reference sequence). The CDR3 DNA sequence: TGTGCCAGCAGCTTGGGCGAAAACCCAGAGACCCAGTACTTC. It is translated as CASSLGENPETQYF.

This clone was detected once. One end of the junction does not line up with germline, which may come from a read error. V and J are TRBV7-2 and TRBJ1-4; 7 nucleotides align to TRBD1. CDR1 and CDR2 (germline): SGHTA, FQGNSA. The CDR3 is 15 amino acids. DNA for the CDR3: TGTGCCAGCAGTTTAGGCATGACAGGGAATGAAAAACTGTTTTTT. The encoded protein is CASSLGMTGNEKLFF.

The chain uses TRBV7-8 and TRBJ1-1; the match to TRBD1 covers 7 bases. CDR1 and CDR2 from the germline V gene are SGHVS and FQNEAQ. This CDR3 comprises 16 residues. With V trimmed by 4 bases and J by 1 base, 9 bases remained unmatched. The CDR3 nucleotides read TGTGCCAGCAGCTCGCAGGGACAGCTCTCGAACACTGAAGCTTTCTTT. It specifies CASSSQGQLSNTEAFF.

The CDR3 spells CASSSLSGGFQDTQYF. The CDR3, as DNA: TGTGCCAGCAGTTCACTTAGCGGGGGGTTCCAAGATACGCAGTATTTT. The chain has TRBV28 and TRBJ2-3; 10 bases match TRBD2. Trimming removed 4 bases from V and 5 bases from J; junction bases left unmatched: 9. The CDR3 is 16 residues long. In germline, CDR1 is MDHEN, CDR2 SYDVKM.

This clone came up a few times. This chain joins TRBV13 and TRBJ2-7, with D perhaps TRBD1 (5 bases). Germline V gene lookup returns CDR1 PRHDT and CDR2 FYEKMQ (reference sequence). The CDR3 consists of 14 residues. V was trimmed by 5 bases and J by 2 bases, leaving 13 bases between them. CDR3 in amino acids: CASSTRTRTYEQYF. The CDR3 DNA follows: TGTGCCAGCAGCACCCGGACAAGAACCTACGAGCAGTACTTC.

This chain links TRBV9 with TRBJ1-4, with D possibly matching TRBD1 (5 bases). Trimming took off 4 bases at V and 8 bases at J, with 15 bases between the two ends. CDR3 size: 14 residues. CDR1 and CDR2 from the germline V gene are SGDLS and YYNGEE. The CDR3 coding sequence is TGTGCCAGCAGCCTTTCAGGGTTAGGGGAAAAACTGTTTTTT. It codes for CASSLSGLGEKLFF.

The V gene is TRBV27, the J gene TRBJ2-7; D unresolved. Germline CDR1 is MNHEY and CDR2 is SMNVEV (reference sequence). The CDR3 is made up of 13 amino acids. Trimming shortened V by 2 bases and J by 0 bases, and 5 bases separated the two germline ends. CDR3 in amino acids: CASSLGTSYEQYF. As DNA, the CDR3 is TGTGCCAGCAGTTTAGGCACCTCCTACGAGCAGTACTTC.

The CDR3 region is CASSLGQGSYEQYF. The CDR3 DNA reads TGTGCCAGCAGCCTTGGACAGGGCTCCTACGAGCAGTACTTC. This chain links TRBV5-5 with TRBJ2-7; 8 bases are a match to TRBD1. The CDR3 extends over 14 amino acids. Trimming cost V 4 bases and J 0 bases; bases outside gene matches: 3. Germline-derived CDR1 and CDR2 are SGHKS and YYEKEE (reference sequence). The complete variable domain, with remaining parts taken from reference TRBV5-5 and TRBJ2-7, reads DAGVTQSPTHLIKTRGQQVTLRCSPISGHKSVSWYQQVLGQGPQFIFQYYEKEERGRGNFPDRFSARQFPNYSSELNVNALLLGDSALYLCASSLGQGSYEQYFGPGTRLTVT.

The chain links TRBV27 to TRBJ2-3; 12 positions match TRBD1. Germline CDR1 reads MNHEY; CDR2 reads SMNVEV (reference sequence). V shed 5 bases and J 7 bases; nucleotides not matched to a gene: 10. The CDR3 has 16 residues. The CDR3, as DNA: TGTGCCAGCAGTCGAAGGGGGGACAGGGGGCGAAATACGCAGTATTTT. Translated, it gives CASSRRGDRGRNTQYF.

This clone was recorded once. The V call is TRBV15, the J call TRBJ1-2, with D maybe TRBD1 (6 bases). The CDR3 covers 16 residues. V was cut by 5 bases and J by 2 bases, with 18 bases left in between. Germline CDR1 reads LNHNV; CDR2 reads YYDKDF (reference sequence). CDR3 bases: TGTGCCACCAGCGAGAGGCGGGGGCAAGGAAACTATGGCTACACCTTC. It yields the protein CATSERRGQGNYGYTF.

This chain connects TRBV6-5 to TRBJ2-2; 8 positions agree with TRBD2. CDR1 and CDR2 (germline): MNHEY, SVGAGI. Trimming removed 6 bases from V and 0 bases from J; junction bases left unmatched: 3. The CDR3 has 15 amino acids. CDR3 DNA sequence: TGTGCCAGCAGGACTAGCGATTCGAACACCGGGGAGCTGTTTTTT. Translated, it gives CASRTSDSNTGELFF.

This chain links TRBV27 with TRBJ2-7; weak D call: TRBD1 (6 bases). The germline V gene encodes CDR1 MNHEY and CDR2 SMNVEV (reference sequence). The CDR3 is 14 residues long. The V end was cut by 4 bases, the J end by 0 bases, with 10 bases between. The chain's CDR3 is CASSWGRGSYEQYF. In DNA form, the CDR3 reads TGTGCCAGCAGTTGGGGCAGGGGCTCCTACGAGCAGTACTTC.